The next 6 T cell receptor beta chains were all read from a single sample in a study of blood T cells in healthy people across ages. A second PCR, run for roughly 7 to 12 cycles, used a sample-barcoded 5' primer plus a J-beta primer mix. TCRdb re-called the 5' RACE reads through MiXCR, storing one row per CDR3 protein. This table has fewer than 900,000 distinct CDR3 sequences, roughly 34% appearing once. Sequencing input: blood. Every receptor here comes from a man aged 18-30 years in good health.

The gene calls are TRBV9 and TRBJ2-2; D may match TRBD1 or TRBD2 (7 bases each). Trimming shortened V by 1 base and J by 4 bases, and 17 bases separated the two germline ends. CDR3 length: 17 amino acids. From germline, CDR1 is SGDLS and CDR2 YYNGEE. CDR3 bases: TGTGCCAGCAGCGTACAGGGGGGGGGCGATCGCACCGGGGAGCTGTTTTTT. Encoded protein: CASSVQGGGDRTGELFF.

This clonotype was recorded many times. V usage is TRBV6-5 and J usage is TRBJ1-5; unclear D gene. CDR1 is MNHEY, CDR2 SVGAGI, per germline. The ends were cut back, 4 bases at V and 4 bases at J, with 11 bases in the middle. This CDR3 region has 14 residues. The CDR3 nucleotides read TGTGCCAGCAGTTTAGGACCGTTAAATCAGCCCCAGCATTTT. The encoded protein is CASSLGPLNQPQHF.

J is TRBJ2-1 and V is TRBV9; D is ambiguous. There are 13 residues in the CDR3. V gave up 4 bases and J gave up 9 bases, with 14 bases separating them. Germline V CDR1 and CDR2: SGDLS, YYNGEE. The chain's CDR3 is CASSPHHSFEQFF. The CDR3 coding sequence is TGTGCCAGCAGCCCTCATCACTCGTTTGAGCAGTTCTTC.

Comment on this clonotype: A clone one base away is much larger, so this may be a read error. This chain connects TRBV29-1 to TRBJ2-1, with a tentative D call TRBD1 (6 bases). The CDR3 is made up of 14 amino acids. Trimming removed 6 bases from V and 7 bases from J, with 19 bases in between. Germline CDR1 reads SQVTM; CDR2 reads ANQGSEA. The CDR3 DNA sequence: TGCAGCGTAAAAACAGGGAGCCGAGTGAATGAGCAGTTCTTC. Translating gives CSVKTGSRVNEQFF.

This clonotype has a handful of counts. The chain employs TRBV6-2 or TRBV6-3 and TRBJ1-5, with D possibly being TRBD1 (6 bases). Trimming took 6 bases from V and 0 from J, leaving 18 bases between them. CDR3 length: 17 residues. Germline CDR1 reads MNHEY; CDR2 reads SVGEGT. CDR3 amino acids: CASRQNTGGFSNQPQHF. CDR3 sequence (DNA): TGTGCCAGCAGACAAAACACGGGGGGCTTTAGCAATCAGCCCCAGCATTTT.

This clonotype was seen a handful of times. The chain joins TRBV9 to TRBJ2-7; 9 bases are shared with TRBD1. V lost 3 bases and J lost 7; bases outside the gene matches: 11. This CDR3 comprises 15 residues. CDR1 is SGDLS, CDR2 YYNGEE, per germline. CDR3 bases: TGTGCCAGCAGCGGGGGGACAGGGAACTACAATGAGCAGTACTTC. It translates to CASSGGTGNYNEQYF. Complete variable domain (other parts from reference TRBV9 and TRBJ2-7): DSGVTQTPKHLITATGQRVTLRCSPRSGDLSVYWYQQSLDQGLQFLIQYYNGEERAKGNILERFSAQQFPDLHSELNLSSLELGDSALYFCASSGGTGNYNEQYFGPGTRLTVT.